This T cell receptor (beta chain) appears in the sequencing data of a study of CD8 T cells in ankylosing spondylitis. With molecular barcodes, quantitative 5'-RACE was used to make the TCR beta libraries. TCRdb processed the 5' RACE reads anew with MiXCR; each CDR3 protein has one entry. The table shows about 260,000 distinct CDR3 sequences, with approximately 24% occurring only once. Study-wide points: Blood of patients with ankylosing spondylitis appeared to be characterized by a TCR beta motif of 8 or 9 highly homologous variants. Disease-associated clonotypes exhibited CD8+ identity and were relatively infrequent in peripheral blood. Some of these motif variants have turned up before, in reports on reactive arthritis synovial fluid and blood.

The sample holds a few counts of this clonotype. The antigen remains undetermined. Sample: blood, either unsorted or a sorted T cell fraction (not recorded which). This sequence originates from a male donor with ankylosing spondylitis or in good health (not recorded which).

CDR3 in DNA: TGTGCCAGCACCTGGGGGGGCGCGGAGACCCAGTACTTC. Its protein is CASTWGGAETQYF. The chain has TRBV12-3 or TRBV12-4 and TRBJ2-5, with D possibly being TRBD2 (7 bases). This CDR3 comprises 13 residues. V lost 7 bases, J lost 5 bases, and 14 bases lay in between.